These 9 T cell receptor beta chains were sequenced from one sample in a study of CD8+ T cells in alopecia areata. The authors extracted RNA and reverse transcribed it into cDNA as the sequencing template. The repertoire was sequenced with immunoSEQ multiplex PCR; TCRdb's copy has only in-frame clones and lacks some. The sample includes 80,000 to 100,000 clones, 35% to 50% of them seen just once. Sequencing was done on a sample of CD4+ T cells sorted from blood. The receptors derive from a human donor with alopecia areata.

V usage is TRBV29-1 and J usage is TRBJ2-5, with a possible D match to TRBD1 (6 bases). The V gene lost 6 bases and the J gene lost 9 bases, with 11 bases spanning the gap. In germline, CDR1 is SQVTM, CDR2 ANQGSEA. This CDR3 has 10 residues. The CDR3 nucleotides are TGCAGCGTGGGGGCGGAGGCCCAGTACTTC. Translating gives CSVGAEAQYF.

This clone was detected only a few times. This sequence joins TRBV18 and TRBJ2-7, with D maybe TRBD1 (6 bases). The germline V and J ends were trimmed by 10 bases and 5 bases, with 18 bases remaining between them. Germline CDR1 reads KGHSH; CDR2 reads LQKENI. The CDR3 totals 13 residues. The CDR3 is CATLSWGQNEQYF. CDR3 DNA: TGTGCCACCCTATCGTGGGGACAAAACGAGCAGTACTTC.

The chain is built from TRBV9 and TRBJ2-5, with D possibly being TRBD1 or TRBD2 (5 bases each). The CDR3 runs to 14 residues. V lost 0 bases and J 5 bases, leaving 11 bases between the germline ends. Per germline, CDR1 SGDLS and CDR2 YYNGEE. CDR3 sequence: CASSVGPGRETQYF. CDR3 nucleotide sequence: TGTGCCAGCAGCGTAGGACCGGGGCGGGAGACCCAGTACTTC.

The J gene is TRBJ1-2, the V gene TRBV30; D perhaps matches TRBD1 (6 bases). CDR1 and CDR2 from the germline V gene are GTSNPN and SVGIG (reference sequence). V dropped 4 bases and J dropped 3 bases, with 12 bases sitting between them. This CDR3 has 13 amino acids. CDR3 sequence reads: CAWIPDSHYGYTF. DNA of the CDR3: TGTGCCTGGATCCCGGACAGCCACTATGGCTACACCTTC.

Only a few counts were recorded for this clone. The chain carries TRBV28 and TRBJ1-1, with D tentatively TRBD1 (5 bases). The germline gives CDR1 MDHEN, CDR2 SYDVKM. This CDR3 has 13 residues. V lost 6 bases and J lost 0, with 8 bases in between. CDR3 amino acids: CASREDMNTEAFF. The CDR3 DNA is TGTGCCAGCAGGGAGGACATGAACACTGAAGCTTTCTTT.

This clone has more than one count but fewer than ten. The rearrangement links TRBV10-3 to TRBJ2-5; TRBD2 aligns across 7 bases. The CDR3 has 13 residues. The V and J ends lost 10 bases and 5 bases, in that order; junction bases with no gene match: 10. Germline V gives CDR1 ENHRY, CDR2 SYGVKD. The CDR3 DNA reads TGTGCCACCCGCGCGGGGGAACGGGAGACCCAGTACTTC. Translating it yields CATRAGERETQYF.

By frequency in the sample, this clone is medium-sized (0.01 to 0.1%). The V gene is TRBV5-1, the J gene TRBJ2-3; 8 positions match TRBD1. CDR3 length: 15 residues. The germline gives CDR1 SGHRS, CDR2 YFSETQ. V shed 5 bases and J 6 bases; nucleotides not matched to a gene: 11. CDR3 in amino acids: CASRRDGQGHDTQYF. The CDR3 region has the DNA TGCGCCAGCAGACGGGATGGACAGGGCCACGATACGCAGTATTTT.

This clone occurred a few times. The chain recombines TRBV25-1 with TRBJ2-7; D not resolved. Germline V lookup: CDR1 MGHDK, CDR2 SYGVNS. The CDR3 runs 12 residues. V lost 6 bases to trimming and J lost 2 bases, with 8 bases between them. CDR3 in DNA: TGTGCCAGCAGGGGCCAGACCTACGAGCAGTACTTC. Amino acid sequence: CASRGQTYEQYF.

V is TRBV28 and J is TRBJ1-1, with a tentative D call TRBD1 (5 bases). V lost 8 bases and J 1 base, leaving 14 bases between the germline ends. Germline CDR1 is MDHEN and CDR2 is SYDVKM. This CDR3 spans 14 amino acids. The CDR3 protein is CASGNEGQNTEAFF. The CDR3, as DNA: TGTGCCAGCGGCAACGAGGGGCAGAACACTGAAGCTTTCTTT.